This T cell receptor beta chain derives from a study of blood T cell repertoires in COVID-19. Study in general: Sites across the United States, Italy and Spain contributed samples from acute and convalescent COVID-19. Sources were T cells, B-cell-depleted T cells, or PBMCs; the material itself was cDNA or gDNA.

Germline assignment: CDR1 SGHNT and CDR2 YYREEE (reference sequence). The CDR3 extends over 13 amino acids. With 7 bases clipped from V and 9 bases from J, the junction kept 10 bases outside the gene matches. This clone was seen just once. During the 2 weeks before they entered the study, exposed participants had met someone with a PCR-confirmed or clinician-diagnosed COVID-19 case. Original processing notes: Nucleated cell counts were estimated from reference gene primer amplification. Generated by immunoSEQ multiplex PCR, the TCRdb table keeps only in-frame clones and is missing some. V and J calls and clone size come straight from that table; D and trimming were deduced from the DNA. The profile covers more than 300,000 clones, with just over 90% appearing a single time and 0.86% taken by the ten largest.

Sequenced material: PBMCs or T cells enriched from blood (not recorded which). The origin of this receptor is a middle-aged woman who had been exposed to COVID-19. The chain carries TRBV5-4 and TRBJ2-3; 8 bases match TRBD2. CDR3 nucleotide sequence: TGTGCCAGCTCCCCGGGGGGGTATGAAACGCAGTATTTT. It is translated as CASSPGGYETQYF. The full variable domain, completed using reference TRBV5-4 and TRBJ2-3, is ETGVTQSPTHLIKTRGQQVTLRCSSQSGHNTVSWYQQALGQGPQFIFQYYREEENGRGNFPPRFSGLQFPNYSSELNVNALELDDSALYLCASSPGGYETQYFGPGTRLTVL.